The present T cell receptor (beta chain) was sequenced within a study of blood T cell repertoires in COVID-19. The method was immunoSEQ multiplex PCR; TCRdb's version includes in-frame clones alone and lacks a portion of them. The table shows 260,000 or so clones, with 81% occurring only once. In Seattle, patients joined the study during active infection and were tracked longitudinally. V lost 5 bases and J 4 bases, leaving 32 bases between the germline ends. Germline CDR1 MNHEY, CDR2 SMNVEV (reference sequence). The length of the CDR3 is 20 residues. Sequenced: peripheral blood. This TCR was recovered from a woman over 75 with COVID-19, enrolled during active disease. This chain connects TRBV27 to TRBJ1-2; D is unclear. Written as DNA, the CDR3 is TGTGCCAGCAGTACAGAAGCGATCGGCGGAGGGTCCCAGACCCGCTATGGCTACACCTTC. Its translation: CASSTEAIGGGSQTRYGYTF.